Listed below are T cell receptor beta chains from one sample, sequenced in a study of T-cell reconstitution after alpha-beta-depleted transplantation in children. TCRdb reprocessed the PCR reads via MiXCR and lists one record per CDR3 protein. The table includes about 830,000 distinct CDR3 sequences, around 15% detected once. The starting material was PBMCs, mostly from graft donor cells, obtained 360 days after TCRalphabeta/CD19-depleted stem cell transplant. Source of these receptors: a male patient between 5 and 17 years old who had a stem cell transplant for acute lymphoblastic leukemia, so the T cells may come from the graft donor. Each CDR3 is given with its conserved first and last residue. The D gene is left open where the match is weak. A clone size is listed for some rows: how often the clone was seen (once, few, many), or a class if it is expanded.

>TRBJ2-1|.|TRBV24-1|.
TGTGCCACCCCTTCCCCCGGCATGAATGAGCAGTTCTTC
CATPSPGMNEQFF
>TRBJ1-3|.|TRBV30|.
TGTGCCTGGATCCAAGTCCCGAGTCTCTCTGGAAACACCATATATTTT
CAWIQVPSLSGNTIYF
>TRBJ2-1|few|TRBV5-1|.
TGCGCCAGCAGCTTGGCCAGTTCGCCCGGCGAGCAGTTCTTC
CASSLASSPGEQFF
>TRBJ2-5|.|TRBV25-1|.
TGTGCCAGCAGTCCCCAGGTGGGGAGTCAAGAGACCCAGTACTTC
CASSPQVGSQETQYF
>TRBJ2-7|many|TRBV5-1|TRBD1
TGCGCCAGCAGCTTGGAACAGGGGGCCTACGAGCAGTACTTC
CASSLEQGAYEQYF
>TRBJ2-2|few|TRBV12-3/TRBV12-4|.
TGTGCCAGCAGGCCGGTGAACACCGGGGAGCTGTTTTTT
CASRPVNTGELFF
>TRBJ1-5|few|TRBV7-9|TRBD1
TGTGCCAGCAGCGACAGGGGGAGGAAGCCCCAGCATTTT
CASSDRGRKPQHF
>TRBJ2-7|few|TRBV12-3/TRBV12-4|.
TGTGCCAGCAGTTTAGAAGGAAACGGGGCCTACGAGCAGTACTTC
CASSLEGNGAYEQYF
>TRBJ2-3|.|TRBV4-1|TRBD2
TGCGCCAGCAGCCCCCGGGAGGCTAGCACAGATACGCAGTATTTT
CASSPREASTDTQYF
>TRBJ2-1|many|TRBV6-2/TRBV6-3|.
TGTGCCAGCACCTTCGAGGGGGTGAACAATGAGCAGTTCTTC
CASTFEGVNNEQFF
>TRBJ2-1|.|TRBV7-7|.
TGTGCCAGCAGCCCCCCGGGGAGGAACTACAATGAGCAGTTCTTC
CASSPPGRNYNEQFF
>TRBJ1-3|.|TRBV4-2|.
TGTGCCAGCAGCCCCCACGTCTGGATCAGCACGAACTATACCTACTCTGGAAACACCATATATTTT
CASSPHVWISTNYTYSGNTIYF
>TRBJ2-1|.|TRBV5-1|TRBD2
TGCGCCAGCAGCCCCCTTAGCGGGAGGTCGGGGAATGAGCAGTTCTTC
CASSPLSGRSGNEQFF
>TRBJ1-4|.|TRBV2|.
TGTGCCAGCAGTGACGCGGGGCAGGGGTTTAATGAAAAACTGTTTTTT
CASSDAGQGFNEKLFF
>TRBJ2-5|.|TRBV14|.
TGTGCCAGCAGCCAAGAAGGGGCGGTTTATTTC
CASSQEGAVYF
>TRBJ2-3|.|TRBV7-6|TRBD2
TGTGCCAGCAGCCCCATTACTAGCGGGAGGGGGAGAGAGGGCACAGATACGCAGTATTTT
CASSPITSGRGREGTDTQYF
>TRBJ2-7|few|TRBV7-9|.
TGTGCCAGCAGGGACGGGGTCGGCCGTTTAGGCGAGCAGTACTTC
CASRDGVGRLGEQYF
>TRBJ2-3|.|TRBV3-1|TRBD1
TGTGCCAGCAGGCTGCCGGGGACAGCGCCCGTGGGGGCAGATACGCAGTATTTT
CASRLPGTAPVGADTQYF
>TRBJ1-2|.|TRBV20-1|.
TGCAGTGCCCGTGACATCTATGGCTACACCTTC
CSARDIYGYTF
>TRBJ2-1|.|TRBV11-1|TRBD2
TGTGCCAGCAGCTTACTTGGGCGGGAGAGGGGCAATGAGCAGTTCTTC
CASSLLGRERGNEQFF
>TRBJ2-7|.|TRBV27|.
TGTGCCAGCAGGACAGATCTCTACGAGCAGTACTTC
CASRTDLYEQYF
>TRBJ2-4|.|TRBV5-1|TRBD2
TGCGCCAGCAGCTTGATGACTAGCGGGAGCGTTGGTTCAAACATTCAGTACTTC
CASSLMTSGSVGSNIQYF
>TRBJ1-2|many|TRBV20-1|.
TGCAGTGCTAGGCAAAAAGGGCCAGGGATTGTTATTACCTTC
CSARQKGPGIVITF
>TRBJ2-7|many|TRBV7-8|.
TGTGCCAGCAGCTTCACCCGGGACTACGAGCAGTACTTC
CASSFTRDYEQYF
>TRBJ2-3|.|TRBV9|TRBD1
TGTGCCAGCAGCGTAGGCCCCACAGGGGTCAGCACAGATACGCAGTATTTT
CASSVGPTGVSTDTQYF
>TRBJ2-3|many|TRBV5-1|TRBD2
TGCGCCAGCAGCGTTACCTCCGGGACTAGCGGGGATACGCAGTATTTT
CASSVTSGTSGDTQYF
>TRBJ2-7|few|TRBV25-1|.
TGTGCCAGCAGTGAACGAGGGATTCCCTACGAGCAGTACTTC
CASSERGIPYEQYF
>TRBJ2-2|.|TRBV7-2|TRBD2
TGTGCCAGCACTCCCGAGGGGCGGGAGGACACCGGGGAGCTGTTTTTT
CASTPEGREDTGELFF
>TRBJ2-4|many|TRBV5-4|TRBD1
TGTGCCAGCAGCCCAAAGGACAGGGCGAACATTCAGTACTTC
CASSPKDRANIQYF
>TRBJ2-1|.|TRBV4-1|TRBD2
TGCGCCAGCAGCCAAGATGTGCGGGAGGCGTACAATGAGCAGTTCTTC
CASSQDVREAYNEQFF
>TRBJ1-1|few|TRBV2|.
TGTGCCAGCGGGGGACGGTTCATGAACACTGAAGCTTTCTTT
CASGGRFMNTEAFF
>TRBJ2-4|many|TRBV5-1|.
TGCGCCAGCAGCTTGGATGGCAGGGGAGTACATGACATTCAGTACTTC
CASSLDGRGVHDIQYF
>TRBJ2-1|few|TRBV20-1|.
TGCAGTGCTAGATTACAGGGCAATGAGCAGTTCTTC
CSARLQGNEQFF
>TRBJ1-2|.|TRBV5-1|.
TGCGCCAGCAGCTTGGAGTGGGGTCTTAACTATGGCTACACCTTC
CASSLEWGLNYGYTF
>TRBJ2-2|few|TRBV15|.
TGTGCCACCAGCAGACCGGCCCGTAGTAGGACCGGGGAGCTGTTTTTT
CATSRPARSRTGELFF
>TRBJ1-1|many|TRBV20-1|.
TGCAGTGCTCGGGGTTGGGGCAGGGGATCGACTGAAGCTTTCTTT
CSARGWGRGSTEAFF
>TRBJ2-3|few|TRBV29-1|.
TGCAGCGTTGAACCCCTGGCGGCAGATACGCAGTATTTT
CSVEPLAADTQYF
>TRBJ2-7|.|TRBV18|.
TGTGCCAGCTCACCACCGGGGGGCCACTACGAGCAGTACTTC
CASSPPGGHYEQYF
>TRBJ1-2|.|TRBV7-9|.
TGTGCCAGCAGCTTAGATTCAGCGCGGCCGCGAGGCAATGGCTACACCTTC
CASSLDSARPRGNGYTF
>TRBJ2-3|once|TRBV20-1|.
TGCAGTGCTTACGGTATCGGACGCACAGATACGCAGTATTTT
CSAYGIGRTDTQYF
>TRBJ2-1|.|TRBV7-8|.
TGTGCCAGCAGCCTCCGGGACCCAGGTTTCGGTGAGCAGTTCTTC
CASSLRDPGFGEQFF
>TRBJ1-2|few|TRBV29-1|.
TGCAGCGTATGGGGAACGGAAGGCTGGAACTATGGCTACACCTTC
CSVWGTEGWNYGYTF
>TRBJ2-1|.|TRBV26|.
TGTGCCAGCAGCCTGAAGACCAGCGGTTACAATGAGCAGTTCTTC
CASSLKTSGYNEQFF
>TRBJ2-2|many|TRBV20-1|.
TGCAGTGCTAGAGAACGAGTCCCAGCCGGGACCGGGGAGCTGTTTTTT
CSARERVPAGTGELFF
>TRBJ2-2|.|TRBV29-1|.
TGCAGCGGTATGGATCTTTCCGGGGAGCTGTTTTTT
CSGMDLSGELFF
>TRBJ1-2|few|TRBV27|.
TGTGCCAGCAGTTCCCACTTGGGAGGGACTAACTATGGCTACACCTTC
CASSSHLGGTNYGYTF
>TRBJ2-2|few|TRBV29-1|.
TGCAGCGTCATACTACTAGTCCGGGCGGGCGGGGAGCTGTTTTTT
CSVILLVRAGGELFF
>TRBJ2-3|few|TRBV15|TRBD2
TGTGCCACCAGCAGAGGCTCCGGGACTAGCGGGAGAAAGGGGGATACGCAGTATTTT
CATSRGSGTSGRKGDTQYF
>TRBJ2-3|few|TRBV2|.
TGTGCCAGCAGTGGGGTTGGAGGGGGGACAGATACGCAGTATTTT
CASSGVGGGTDTQYF
>TRBJ1-3|few|TRBV21-1|.
TGTGCCAGCAGCCAACCCGACCGAGACCGAAACACCATATATTTT
CASSQPDRDRNTIYF
>TRBJ2-5|.|TRBV3-1|.
TGTGCCAGCAGCCAAGTGGAGGCTCGCCGGGAGACCCAGTACTTC
CASSQVEARRETQYF
>TRBJ2-1|.|TRBV12-3/TRBV12-4|TRBD2
TGTGCCAGCAGTCCCCAGAGTAGCGGGGGTAATGAGCAGTTCTTC
CASSPQSSGGNEQFF
>TRBJ2-1|.|TRBV3-1|TRBD1
TGTGCCAGCAGCCGTGGGACAGGACTCAATGAGCAGTTCTTC
CASSRGTGLNEQFF
>TRBJ1-5|once|TRBV20-1|.
TGCAGTGCTAGAGCGGGAAATTCGAACAATCAGCCCCAGCATTTT
CSARAGNSNNQPQHF
>TRBJ2-6|.|TRBV7-2|.
TGTGCCAGCAGCCCAGGGTACGGGGCCAACGTCCTGACTTTC
CASSPGYGANVLTF
>TRBJ2-7|.|TRBV15|TRBD2
TGTGCCACCAGCAGAGGCCAACTAGCGGGAGAAGGTGAGCAGTACTTC
CATSRGQLAGEGEQYF
>TRBJ2-1|.|TRBV6-5|.
TGTGCCAGCAGTTACTCGAATCTTGAGCAGTTCTTC
CASSYSNLEQFF